These 14 T cell receptor beta chains share one sample of origin, sequenced in a study of vaccination effects on CD4 cells after COVID-19. This table comes from immunoSEQ multiplex PCR, and its TCRdb copy is limited to in-frame clones, with some not included. The repertoire holds about 28,000 clones, with roughly 80% as singletons. Their recognized antigens are unknown. Viral peptide pool expansion of antigen-specific CD4+ T cells preceded sequencing in the ViraFEST assay. Cultured cells yielded isolated CD4+ T cells after 10 to 11 days. Either the mRNA-1273 or the BNT162b2 vaccine was given to participants as two doses. The specimen comprised CD4+ T cells from PBMCs cultured with HCoV-NL63 spike peptides, sampled after COVID-19 vaccination. The receptors were gathered from a human donor who received a COVID-19 vaccine.

The chain recombines TRBV7-9 with TRBJ1-1, with unresolved D. The CDR3 runs 13 residues. Trimming pared 8 bases from V and 1 base from J, leaving 11 bases between. From germline, CDR1 is SEHNR and CDR2 FQNEAQ (reference sequence). CDR3 nucleotide sequence: TGTGCCAGCGTACTGTGGGGGAACACTGAAGCTTTCTTT. Its translation: CASVLWGNTEAFF.

This chain connects TRBV14 to TRBJ2-7; the D is unclear. CDR3 length: 15 amino acids. CDR1 SGHDN and CDR2 FVKESK come from the germline V gene. The V and J ends lost 1 base and 1 base respectively, with 11 bases between them. The DNA of the CDR3 is TGTGCCAGCAGCCAAGGAAAGGGTTGGTCCTACGAGCAGTACTTC. Protein: CASSQGKGWSYEQYF.

This sequence joins TRBV3-1 (or the pseudogene TRBV3-2) and TRBJ1-1; possibly TRBD1 for D (6 bases). CDR3 length equals 16 residues. Germline values: CDR1 LGHDT, CDR2 YNNKEL (reference sequence). The V and J ends lost 0 bases and 1 base respectively, with 12 bases between them. The CDR3 DNA reads TGTGCCAGCAGCCAAGATAAACAGGGATGGAACACTGAAGCTTTCTTT. Amino acid sequence: CASSQDKQGWNTEAFF.

The gene calls are TRBV12-5 and TRBJ2-5; the D gene is possibly TRBD1 (6 bases). The V gene lost 2 bases and the J gene lost 2 bases, with 15 bases spanning the gap. Germline lookup yields CDR1 LGHNT and CDR2 FRNRAP. This CDR3 contains 16 residues. The CDR3 DNA reads as TGTGCTAGTGGTTTGTCCAGGACAGCTATACAAGAGACCCAGTACTTC. Protein product: CASGLSRTAIQETQYF.

The chain uses TRBV6-1 and TRBJ1-5, with a possible D match to TRBD1 (6 bases). CDR1 is MNHNS, CDR2 SASEGT, per germline. The CDR3 is 16 residues long. The V end lost 2 bases, the J end lost 0 bases, and 11 bases lay between the germline ends. The CDR3 region is CASSERGTVSNQPQHF. In DNA form, the CDR3 reads TGTGCCAGCAGTGAAAGGGGGACCGTTAGCAATCAGCCCCAGCATTTT.

J is TRBJ1-2 and V is TRBV28; a weak D match, TRBD1 (6 bases). This CDR3 comprises 14 residues. Germline V gene sequence: CDR1 MDHEN, CDR2 SYDVKM. Trimming took off 2 bases at V and 7 bases at J, with 14 bases between the two ends. CDR3 DNA sequence: TGTGCCAGCAGTTTAGGAGGACAGTCTGTTGGCTACACCTTC. Encoded protein: CASSLGGQSVGYTF.

The V and J genes are TRBV2 and TRBJ2-1; TRBD2 matches 12 bases. The V gene's germline CDR1 is SNHLY and CDR2 FYNNEI. This CDR3 has 15 amino acids. The V and J ends lost 4 bases and 4 bases, in that order; junction bases with no gene match: 2. The CDR3 sequence is CASSGLAGGYNEQFF. The CDR3 bases are TGTGCCAGCAGTGGTCTAGCGGGGGGGTACAATGAGCAGTTCTTC.

V and J are TRBV12-3 or TRBV12-4 and TRBJ1-2; the D is unclear. The V and J ends lost 1 base and 2 bases respectively, with 2 bases between them. This CDR3 has 12 residues. This CDR3 is CASSLGNYGYTF. The CDR3 DNA reads TGTGCCAGCAGTTTAGGCAACTATGGCTACACCTTC.

The chain recombines TRBV14 with TRBJ2-3; D might be TRBD2 (6 bases). V lost 8 bases to trimming and J lost 5 bases, with 14 bases between them. CDR1 is SGHDN, CDR2 FVKESK, per germline. The CDR3 extends over 13 amino acids. This CDR3 reads CASERTGGDTQYF. CDR3 sequence (DNA): TGTGCCAGCGAGCGGACCGGGGGAGATACGCAGTATTTT.

The chain employs TRBV4-1 and TRBJ1-3, with 11 positions matching TRBD1. Unmatched junction bases numbered 3, after V lost 1 base and J lost 4 bases. Germline loops: CDR1 MGHRA, CDR2 YSYEKL. The CDR3 is 16 amino acids. The CDR3 region is CASSQGDRGIGNTIYF. The DNA for the CDR3 is TGCGCCAGCAGCCAAGGGGACAGGGGGATAGGAAACACCATATATTTT.

Only a few counts were recorded for this clone. The genes are TRBV10-3 and TRBJ1-1, with 10 bases identical to TRBD1. The V and J ends lost 7 bases and 2 bases, in that order; junction bases with no gene match: 10. Looked up from germline, CDR1 is ENHRY and CDR2 is SYGVKD. This CDR3 spans 16 amino acids. CDR3 loop: CAITTTGTGENTEAFF. CDR3 DNA sequence: TGTGCCATCACTACCACCGGGACAGGGGAAAACACTGAAGCTTTCTTT.

V is TRBV9 and J is TRBJ2-7; 7 bases are shared with TRBD1. Per the germline V gene, CDR1 is SGDLS and CDR2 is YYNGEE. The V and J ends lost 3 bases and 2 bases, in that order; junction bases with no gene match: 8. The CDR3 is 15 amino acids. The CDR3 DNA sequence: TGTGCCAGCAGCGGCCTTGGGACAGCTACCTACGAGCAGTACTTC. Translated, it gives CASSGLGTATYEQYF.

The V call is TRBV19, the J call TRBJ1-6; D not certain. Trimming removed 2 bases from V and 8 bases from J, with 13 bases in between. This CDR3 has 15 amino acids. CDR1 LNHDA and CDR2 SQIVND come from the germline V gene (reference sequence). The DNA for the CDR3 is TGTGCCAGTAGTATACGAGGCTCAGAATATTCACCCCTCCACTTT. Protein sequence: CASSIRGSEYSPLHF.

The genes are TRBV30 and TRBJ1-6, with D hard to call. The CDR3 is 15 residues long. CDR1 is GTSNPN, CDR2 SVGIG, per germline (reference sequence). Trimming took off 4 bases at V and 1 base at J, with 11 bases between the two ends. The CDR3 region is CAWILPGSYNSPLHF. CDR3 DNA sequence: TGTGCCTGGATTCTCCCGGGGTCCTATAATTCACCCCTCCACTTT. The full variable domain, rest sourced from reference TRBV30 and TRBJ1-6, is SQTIHQWPATLVQPVGSPLSLECTVEGTSNPNLYWYRQAAGRGLQLLFYSVGIGQISSEVPQNLSASRPQDRQFILSSKKLLLSDSGFYLCAWILPGSYNSPLHFGNGTRLTVT.